These 19 T cell receptor beta chains were sequenced from one sample in a study of blood T cells in healthy people across ages. Combining a sample-barcoded 5' primer with a J-beta primer mix, a second PCR ran for roughly 6 to 12 cycles. From the 5' RACE reads, TCRdb called clonotypes with MiXCR, one entry per CDR3 protein. The table records 1.8 million or so distinct CDR3 sequences, 39% of them present only once. The sequenced material came from blood. The receptors were sampled from a human donor in good health.

This rearrangement joins TRBV9 to TRBJ2-1, with TRBD2 matching 11 bases. Unmatched junction bases numbered 7, after V lost 4 bases and J lost 4 bases. CDR3 length equals 16 residues. Germline-derived CDR1 and CDR2 are SGDLS and YYNGEE. The CDR3 loop reads CASSLISGGGYNEQFF. Written as DNA, the CDR3 is TGTGCCAGCAGCCTGATTAGCGGGGGGGGTTACAATGAGCAGTTCTTC.

V usage is TRBV7-2 and J usage is TRBJ2-3; 14 bases align to TRBD2. With V trimmed by 8 bases and J by 0 bases, 10 bases remained unmatched. The CDR3 is 18 amino acids. Germline V gene sequence: CDR1 SGHTA, CDR2 FQGNSA. Written as DNA, the CDR3 is TGTGCCAGCCCCTCCGGGACTAGCGGGGGCCCTAGCACAGATACGCAGTATTTT. The encoded protein is CASPSGTSGGPSTDTQYF.

The chain couples TRBV20-1 to TRBJ2-2; 9 positions agree with TRBD2. CDR3 length: 17 amino acids. Germline V gene sequence: CDR1 DFQATT, CDR2 SNEGSKA (reference sequence). V shed 2 bases and J 5 bases; nucleotides not matched to a gene: 12. The CDR3 here is CSARRASGDPFTGELFF. The CDR3 nucleotides read TGCAGTGCTAGACGGGCTAGCGGGGACCCTTTTACCGGGGAGCTGTTTTTT.

The chain links TRBV28 to TRBJ1-2; 9 bases map to TRBD1. Trimming took 2 bases from V and 6 from J; bases not matched to a gene: 10. Germline lookup yields CDR1 MDHEN and CDR2 SYDVKM. The CDR3 loop spans 16 amino acids. The CDR3 DNA follows: TGTGCCAGCAGTTTAGGCGCGGGACAGGGCTTAGATGGCTACACCTTC. The encoded protein is CASSLGAGQGLDGYTF.

The chain has TRBV2 and TRBJ2-7; 9 bases match TRBD2. With 7 bases clipped from V and 3 bases from J, the junction kept 16 bases outside the gene matches. The germline gives CDR1 SNHLY, CDR2 FYNNEI. There are 17 residues in the CDR3. The CDR3: CASKGIAGVLNIYEQYF. The CDR3 nucleotides read TGTGCCAGCAAAGGAATAGCGGGGGTATTAAATATCTACGAGCAGTACTTC.

The chain links TRBV12-3 or TRBV12-4 to TRBJ2-3; TRBD1 is a possible D gene (5 bases). The CDR3 length is 16 residues. Trimming left V 6 bases short and J 0 bases short, with 16 bases between. As DNA, the CDR3 is TGTGCCAGCAGAATTGGCAGGGAAAGAAGCACAGATACGCAGTATTTT. It yields the protein CASRIGRERSTDTQYF.

This clonotype was seen a handful of times. The chain carries TRBV5-4 and TRBJ2-7, with D uncertain. Per the germline V gene, CDR1 is SGHNT and CDR2 is YYREEE (reference sequence). Trimming cost V 4 bases and J 0 bases, with 11 bases left between them. CDR3 size: 14 residues. CDR3 DNA: TGTGCCAGCAGCGGGCACCTGGACTCCTACGAGCAGTACTTC. This encodes CASSGHLDSYEQYF.

At least ten counts were recorded for this clonotype. The junction does not match germline at one end; this may be a read error. The chain employs TRBV5-1 and TRBJ2-1; D is unresolved. This CDR3 has 12 residues. Germline CDR1 SGHRS, CDR2 YFSETQ. CDR3 coding DNA: TGTGCCAGCAGCTTAGATCTAAATGAGCAGTTCTTC. Translation: CASSLDLNEQFF.

In its sample, this clonotype was seen a few times. The gene calls are TRBV12-3 or TRBV12-4 and TRBJ1-2, with D possibly being TRBD1 (5 bases). Trimming took off 3 bases at V and 7 bases at J, with 18 bases between the two ends. The CDR3 runs 15 residues. The CDR3 DNA sequence: TGTGCCAGCAGTTTTGAGATGGGGCCCCTCCGTGGCTACACCTTC. It codes for CASSFEMGPLRGYTF.

The V and J genes are TRBV6-6 and TRBJ2-7; perhaps TRBD1 as D (5 bases). Between the trimmed V and J ends, which lost 4 bases and 6 bases, there was a span of 16 bases. The CDR3 is made up of 14 amino acids. Germline V gene lookup returns CDR1 MNHNY and CDR2 SVGAGI (reference sequence). The CDR3 coding sequence is TGTGCCAGCAGTTCAGAGGATAGGGGTCCCGAGCAGTACTTC. It yields the protein CASSSEDRGPEQYF.

This clonotype was recorded a few times. The CDR3: CASSHPDRESYEQYF. CDR3 sequence (DNA): TGTGCCAGCAGCCATCCCGACAGGGAGTCCTACGAGCAGTACTTC. This chain joins TRBV4-2 and TRBJ2-7, with 7 bases matching TRBD1. J gave up 1 base and V 3 bases, and 6 bases lay outside the gene matches. Germline V CDR1 and CDR2: LGHNA, YNFKEQ. The CDR3 has 15 residues.

This clonotype was observed a few times. This chain uses TRBV11-2 with TRBJ2-1; D uncertain. Per the germline V gene, CDR1 is SGHAT and CDR2 is FQNNGV. V lost 5 bases and J lost 5, with 7 bases in between. The CDR3 is made up of 12 amino acids. CDR3: CASSPFNNEQFF. The CDR3 DNA sequence: TGTGCCAGCAGCCCGTTCAACAATGAGCAGTTCTTC.

This chain links TRBV7-3 with TRBJ2-5; perhaps TRBD2 as D (5 bases). The J call may be in error: the DNA end matches TRBJ2-7 better. The CDR3 extends over 13 amino acids. The germline V gene has CDR1 SGHTA and CDR2 FQGTGA. The CDR3 sequence is CASSLTSTHEQYF. In DNA form, the CDR3 reads TGTGCCAGCAGCCTTACTAGTACCCACGAGCAGTACTTC.

The count of this clonotype is one. The chain uses TRBV14 and TRBJ1-1; D gene uncertain. The CDR3 spans 13 residues. CDR1 is SGHDN and CDR2 is FVKESK in the germline V gene. Trimming took off 4 bases at V and 5 bases at J, with 11 bases between the two ends. The CDR3 loop reads CASSRAAQTEAFF. The CDR3 coding sequence is TGTGCCAGCAGCCGAGCAGCTCAAACTGAAGCTTTCTTT.

This rearrangement joins TRBV11-2 to TRBJ2-1, with no clear D. The germline V and J ends were trimmed by 2 bases and 4 bases, with 15 bases remaining between them. The V gene's germline CDR1 is SGHAT and CDR2 FQNNGV. This CDR3 has 16 residues. CDR3 nucleotides: TGTGCCAGCAGCTTACCGGGCCCATTCGATTACAATGAGCAGTTCTTC. It encodes CASSLPGPFDYNEQFF.

This clonotype showed up many times. The chain couples TRBV6-2 or TRBV6-3 to TRBJ2-3; no firm D call. Trimming shortened V by 2 bases and J by 9 bases, and 21 bases separated the two germline ends. Germline loops: CDR1 MNHEY, CDR2 SVGEGT. This CDR3 is 16 amino acids long. In DNA form, the CDR3 reads TGTGCCAGCAGTTACCCCCTGTCTTCCTTGGAAGAAACGCAGTATTTT. It encodes CASSYPLSSLEETQYF.

The chain couples TRBV6-6 to TRBJ1-1, with a tentative D call TRBD1 (5 bases). The CDR3 is 14 residues long. V lost 5 bases to trimming and J lost 6 bases, with 16 bases between them. In germline, CDR1 is MNHNY, CDR2 SVGAGI (reference sequence). CDR3 loop: CASSPGPWGAEAFF. The CDR3 coding sequence is TGTGCCAGCAGTCCGGGACCTTGGGGGGCTGAAGCTTTCTTT.

This clonotype was detected a few times. CDR3 coding DNA: TGTGCCAGCAGGCTTGAGATCGGGGCGGACAGGGTAGATGGCTACACCTTC. Protein sequence: CASRLEIGADRVDGYTF. The chain combines TRBV5-6 with TRBJ1-2, with 8 nucleotides matching TRBD1. After removal of 5 bases from V and 6 bases from J, the junction contained 18 bases not matched to a gene. Germline V gene data show CDR1 as SGHDT and CDR2 as YYEEEE. This CDR3 region has 17 residues.

V is TRBV6-5 and J is TRBJ1-1, with D maybe TRBD1 (5 bases). The CDR3 covers 14 residues. Between the trimmed V and J ends, which lost 6 bases and 5 bases, there was a span of 16 bases. In germline, CDR1 is MNHEY, CDR2 SVGAGI. In DNA form, the CDR3 reads TGTGCCAGCAGGCGTGGGACTAGCGAGACTGAAGCTTTCTTT. Its translation: CASRRGTSETEAFF.